The clone carrying this T cell receptor beta chain was counted between two and nine times. Antigen: not known. The CDR3 consists of 14 residues. Trimming shortened V by 1 base and J by 6 bases, and 9 bases separated the two germline ends. The germline V gene encodes CDR1 SEHNR and CDR2 FQNEAQ (reference sequence). The data are from a study of cytomegalovirus exposure and HLA in healthy donors. The PCR employed 60 Vbeta primers together with 13 Jbeta primers. Assay: immunoSEQ multiplex PCR; the TCRdb copy retains only in-frame clones and omits some. The sample yields roughly 82,000 clones, 60% to 75% seen once. Whole-study findings and limits: Among TCR beta chains, those listed as cytomegalovirus-associated numbered about 160. There was a cluster of highly shared sequence variants that was likely a sequencing artifact.

Likely unrecorded immune exposures existed in these nominally healthy donors. The TCR sequence derives from a woman aged 40 to 50 in good health and CMV-seropositive. The chain couples TRBV7-9 to TRBJ1-4; no clear D gene. Sequencing used PBMCs. For the CDR3, the DNA is TGTGCCAGCAGCTTAGTTGCCGGAGATGAAAAACTGTTTTTT. It specifies CASSLVAGDEKLFF. The whole variable domain, remainder taken from reference TRBV7-9 and TRBJ1-4, is DTGVSQNPRHKITKRGQNVTFRCDPISEHNRLYWYRQTLGQGPEFLTYFQNEAQLEKSRLLSDRFSAERPKGSFSTLEIQRTEQGDSAMYLCASSLVAGDEKLFFGSGTQLSVL.